The clone carrying this T cell receptor beta chain has only a few counts. These data come from a study of blood T cell repertoires in COVID-19. At the level of the study: Specimens from acute and convalescent COVID-19 originated in the United States, Italy and Spain. T cells, B-cell-depleted T cells, or PBMCs supplied cDNA or gDNA.

Enrollment of patients from Seattle took place during active infection, with longitudinal follow-up. Trimming took 0 bases from V and 6 from J, leaving 11 bases between them. The CDR3 spans 14 residues. In germline, CDR1 is MNHNY, CDR2 SVGAGI (reference sequence). Original analysis: Reference gene primer amplification yielded estimated nucleated cell counts. TCRdb's table, derived via immunoSEQ multiplex PCR, lists solely in-frame clones and lacks some. V and J calls and clone size are given by that table; D and trimming were obtained from the DNA. The sample has around 150,000 clones, 93% seen once; the top ten hold approximately 2%.

The rearrangement joins TRBV6-6 to TRBJ1-2; D not resolved. This TCR was sampled from a woman aged 55-75 years with COVID-19, enrolled during active disease. The sequenced material came from peripheral blood. CDR3 bases: TGTGCCAGCAGTTACTCGACCGGGGAAAATGGCTACACCTTC. Its translation is CASSYSTGENGYTF.